A selection of T cell receptor beta chains follows, all from one sample in a study of Ad26.COV2.S vaccination and SARS-CoV-2 variants. Profiled with immunoSEQ multiplex PCR; TCRdb holds only in-frame clones, not every one. The sample yields about 350,000 clones, 80% to 90% seen once. The specimen was peripheral blood, collected in a trial of Ad26.COV2.S vaccine versus placebo. The receptors here all came from a person between 18 and 60 years old who received the Ad26.COV2.S COVID-19 vaccine or a placebo. Each CDR3 is given with its conserved first and last residue. Fields, in order: V gene, CDR3 length, CDR3 protein.

v_call: TRBV7-3; cdr3_length: 15; cdr3_aa: CASSLLPGGPHEQFF
v_call: TRBV5-5; cdr3_length: 16; cdr3_aa: CASSWMGGISYNEQFF
v_call: TRBV12-3/TRBV12-4; cdr3_length: 12; cdr3_aa: CASSIGGNEQFF
v_call: TRBV6-6; cdr3_length: 15; cdr3_aa: CASSYSSRVGETQYF
v_call: TRBV30; cdr3_length: 15; cdr3_aa: CAWSRETRVNTEAFF
v_call: TRBV9; cdr3_length: 13; cdr3_aa: CASSGGSQETQYF
v_call: TRBV7-2; cdr3_length: 14; cdr3_aa: CASSFRGGTGELFF
v_call: TRBV15; cdr3_length: 15; cdr3_aa: CATSSPLEQPYGYTF
v_call: TRBV5-1; cdr3_length: 14; cdr3_aa: CASSLRDRGPEQYF
v_call: TRBV7-2; cdr3_length: 13; cdr3_aa: CASSLSVHNEQFF
v_call: TRBV19; cdr3_length: 13; cdr3_aa: CASSMDREETQYF
v_call: TRBV4-1; cdr3_length: 13; cdr3_aa: CASGMDLNTEAFF
v_call: TRBV10-3; cdr3_length: 15; cdr3_aa: CATGTDPLAKNIQYF
v_call: TRBV9; cdr3_length: 14; cdr3_aa: CASSVGGGNYGYTF
v_call: TRBV30; cdr3_length: 14; cdr3_aa: CAWSVGQGNQPQHF
v_call: TRBV2; cdr3_length: 13; cdr3_aa: CASSRTEVYGYTF
v_call: TRBV9; cdr3_length: 15; cdr3_aa: CASSVDTGGRSEAFF